This TCR beta chain was sequenced in a study of blood T cell repertoires in COVID-19. Germline V CDR1 and CDR2: SQVTM, ANQGSEA. This CDR3 contains 14 residues. The ends lost 7 bases at V and 6 bases at J; junction bases unmatched: 9. Generated by immunoSEQ multiplex PCR, the TCRdb table keeps only in-frame clones and is missing some. The sample carries approximately 320,000 clones, about 82% recorded once. The rearrangement joins TRBV29-1 to TRBJ2-3, with TRBD1 matching over 11 bases. The clonotype originates from a human donor in a cohort sampled during active COVID-19. Sample: peripheral blood. This CDR3 reads CSGTGGAAGDTQYF. As DNA, the CDR3 is TGCAGCGGGACAGGGGGCGCAGCGGGCGATACGCAGTATTTT.